These 13 T cell receptor beta chains share one sample of origin, sequenced in a study of T cell clones after liver transplantation. Here immunoSEQ multiplex PCR was the method, and the copy in TCRdb shows in-frame clones only, minus some. The sample records 68,000 or so clones, 92% being singletons. Sequenced here: CD4+ T cells from blood, sampled around 25 months after liver transplant. The receptors come from a human patient who received a liver transplant. The graft donor may have given rise to some T cells.

This clone was observed once. V is TRBV29-1 and J is TRBJ1-1; D perhaps matches TRBD1 (6 bases). Germline V gene data show CDR1 as SQVTM and CDR2 as ANQGSEA. V was trimmed by 6 bases and J by 0 bases, leaving 11 bases between them. CDR3 length: 13 residues. CDR3 in amino acids: CSVTGQMNTEAFF. Written as DNA, the CDR3 is TGCAGCGTAACGGGACAAATGAACACTGAAGCTTTCTTT.

This chain links TRBV29-1 with TRBJ2-7; 8 bases agree with TRBD2. V shed 8 bases and J 0 bases; nucleotides not matched to a gene: 6. The CDR3 runs to 13 residues. Looked up from germline, CDR1 is SQVTM and CDR2 is ANQGSEA. The CDR3 DNA reads TGCAGCATTCGGGAGGGAACCTCCTACGAGCAGTACTTC. The encoded protein is CSIREGTSYEQYF.

The V call is TRBV7-2, the J call TRBJ1-2; D uncertain. The CDR3 loop spans 15 amino acids. CDR1 is SGHTA, CDR2 FQGNSA, per germline. V lost 5 bases, J lost 2 bases, and 15 bases lay in between. The CDR3 spells CASSPFGSVNYGYTF. DNA of the CDR3: TGTGCCAGCAGCCCTTTTGGTTCGGTGAACTATGGCTACACCTTC.

This clone was seen a handful of times. This chain uses TRBV27 with TRBJ2-4; D may be TRBD2 (6 bases). Germline-derived CDR1 and CDR2 are MNHEY and SMNVEV (reference sequence). The length of the CDR3 is 14 residues. Trimming shortened V by 4 bases and J by 6 bases, and 13 bases separated the two germline ends. CDR3 in DNA: TGTGCCAGCAGTTCAACGGGACTCCCAAACATTCAGTACTTC. Its translation is CASSSTGLPNIQYF.

The V call is TRBV7-3, the J call TRBJ2-1; the match to TRBD2 covers 9 bases. This CDR3 has 15 amino acids. Germline V gene lookup returns CDR1 SGHTA and CDR2 FQGTGA. V lost 3 bases, J lost 2 bases, and 2 bases stayed unmatched. The CDR3 sequence: CASSLGLAPYNEQFF. DNA of the CDR3: TGTGCCAGCAGCTTGGGACTAGCCCCCTACAATGAGCAGTTCTTC.

The V call is TRBV7-8, the J call TRBJ1-4, with 9 bases aligning to TRBD1. CDR1 is SGHVS and CDR2 is FQNEAQ in the germline V gene. This CDR3 is 15 amino acids long. V trimming: 5 bases; J trimming: 7 bases; junction bases outside the gene matches: 8. This CDR3 is CASSPTGGKGEKLFF. The DNA for the CDR3 is TGTGCCAGCAGCCCAACAGGGGGCAAGGGTGAAAAACTGTTTTTT.

The genes are TRBV19 and TRBJ2-4, with TRBD2 matching 11 bases. The CDR3 sequence is 17 residues long. From germline, CDR1 is LNHDA and CDR2 SQIVND (reference sequence). V was pared by 2 bases and J by 2 bases, with 5 bases of the junction left unmatched. CDR3 nucleotide sequence: TGTGCCAGTAGTATACAGGGGACTAGCGGACCCAAAAACATTCAGTACTTC. Residues: CASSIQGTSGPKNIQYF.

Worth noting for this clone: This CDR3 is also generated by other DNA sequences in the sample. The chain has TRBV5-1 and TRBJ1-3; D unclear. Trimming shortened V by 4 bases and J by 4 bases, and 15 bases separated the two germline ends. The CDR3 has 15 residues. CDR1 and CDR2 (germline): SGHRS, YFSETQ. The CDR3 region is CASSHGRVSGNTIYF. The CDR3 bases are TGCGCCAGCAGCCACGGTCGGGTTTCGGGAAACACCATATATTTT.

This rearrangement joins TRBV19 to TRBJ1-6, with TRBD1 matching over 7 bases. J gave up 10 bases and V 6 bases, and 12 bases lay outside the gene matches. Germline lookup yields CDR1 LNHDA and CDR2 SQIVND (reference sequence). The CDR3 covers 15 residues. CDR3 in amino acids: CASRAPGTDGSPLHF. As DNA, the CDR3 is TGTGCCAGTAGGGCCCCCGGGACAGATGGCTCACCCCTCCACTTT. Together with reference TRBV19 and TRBJ1-6, the CDR3 gives the full variable domain: DGGITQSPKYLFRKEGQNVTLSCEQNLNHDAMYWYRQDPGQGLRLIYYSQIVNDFQKGDIAEGYSVSREKKESFPLTVTSAQKNPTAFYLCASRAPGTDGSPLHFGNGTRLTVT.

The chain has TRBV28 and TRBJ1-5; a possible D gene is TRBD1 (5 bases). V was clipped by 2 bases and J by 2 bases, with 7 bases between them. The CDR3 is 14 residues long. Germline loops: CDR1 MDHEN, CDR2 SYDVKM. CDR3 loop: CASSLGGGNQPQHF. For the CDR3, the DNA is TGTGCCAGCAGTTTAGGAGGGGGCAATCAGCCCCAGCATTTT.

The chain joins TRBV30 to TRBJ1-2; D is ambiguous. Germline V CDR1 and CDR2: GTSNPN, SVGIG (reference sequence). This CDR3 is 13 amino acids long. V lost 2 bases and J 6 bases, leaving 13 bases between the germline ends. CDR3 sequence reads: CAWSSAVYNGYTF. CDR3 in DNA: TGTGCCTGGAGTTCGGCGGTGTATAATGGCTACACCTTC.

This chain joins TRBV28 and TRBJ2-3; TRBD1 matches at 9 bases. V dropped 5 bases and J dropped 2; count of bases not matched to a gene: 8. Germline values: CDR1 MDHEN, CDR2 SYDVKM. The CDR3 length is 16 residues. The CDR3 spells CASSMDRGRYTDTQYF. DNA of the CDR3: TGTGCCAGCAGTATGGACAGGGGCCGTTACACAGATACGCAGTATTTT. Supplemented by reference TRBV28 and TRBJ2-3, the full variable domain reads DVKVTQSSRYLVKRTGEKVFLECVQDMDHENMFWYRQDPGLGLRLIYFSYDVKMKEKGDIPEGYSVSREKKERFSLILESASTNQTSMYLCASSMDRGRYTDTQYFGPGTRLTVL.

V gene TRBV11-3 combines with J gene TRBJ2-1; 8 bases agree with TRBD1. J lost 5 bases, V lost 6 bases, and 9 bases had no gene match. The CDR3 is made up of 15 amino acids. CDR1 SGHNT and CDR2 YENEEA come from the germline V gene. This CDR3 is CASRLQGGHNNEQFF. The DNA for the CDR3 is TGTGCCAGCAGATTACAGGGGGGACATAACAATGAGCAGTTCTTC. Drawing the rest from reference TRBV11-3 and TRBJ2-1, the complete variable domain is EAGVVQSPRYKIIEKKQPVAFWCNPISGHNTLYWYLQNLGQGPELLIRYENEEAVDDSQLPKDRFSAERLKGVDSTLKIQPAELGDSAVYLCASRLQGGHNNEQFFGPGTRLTVL.